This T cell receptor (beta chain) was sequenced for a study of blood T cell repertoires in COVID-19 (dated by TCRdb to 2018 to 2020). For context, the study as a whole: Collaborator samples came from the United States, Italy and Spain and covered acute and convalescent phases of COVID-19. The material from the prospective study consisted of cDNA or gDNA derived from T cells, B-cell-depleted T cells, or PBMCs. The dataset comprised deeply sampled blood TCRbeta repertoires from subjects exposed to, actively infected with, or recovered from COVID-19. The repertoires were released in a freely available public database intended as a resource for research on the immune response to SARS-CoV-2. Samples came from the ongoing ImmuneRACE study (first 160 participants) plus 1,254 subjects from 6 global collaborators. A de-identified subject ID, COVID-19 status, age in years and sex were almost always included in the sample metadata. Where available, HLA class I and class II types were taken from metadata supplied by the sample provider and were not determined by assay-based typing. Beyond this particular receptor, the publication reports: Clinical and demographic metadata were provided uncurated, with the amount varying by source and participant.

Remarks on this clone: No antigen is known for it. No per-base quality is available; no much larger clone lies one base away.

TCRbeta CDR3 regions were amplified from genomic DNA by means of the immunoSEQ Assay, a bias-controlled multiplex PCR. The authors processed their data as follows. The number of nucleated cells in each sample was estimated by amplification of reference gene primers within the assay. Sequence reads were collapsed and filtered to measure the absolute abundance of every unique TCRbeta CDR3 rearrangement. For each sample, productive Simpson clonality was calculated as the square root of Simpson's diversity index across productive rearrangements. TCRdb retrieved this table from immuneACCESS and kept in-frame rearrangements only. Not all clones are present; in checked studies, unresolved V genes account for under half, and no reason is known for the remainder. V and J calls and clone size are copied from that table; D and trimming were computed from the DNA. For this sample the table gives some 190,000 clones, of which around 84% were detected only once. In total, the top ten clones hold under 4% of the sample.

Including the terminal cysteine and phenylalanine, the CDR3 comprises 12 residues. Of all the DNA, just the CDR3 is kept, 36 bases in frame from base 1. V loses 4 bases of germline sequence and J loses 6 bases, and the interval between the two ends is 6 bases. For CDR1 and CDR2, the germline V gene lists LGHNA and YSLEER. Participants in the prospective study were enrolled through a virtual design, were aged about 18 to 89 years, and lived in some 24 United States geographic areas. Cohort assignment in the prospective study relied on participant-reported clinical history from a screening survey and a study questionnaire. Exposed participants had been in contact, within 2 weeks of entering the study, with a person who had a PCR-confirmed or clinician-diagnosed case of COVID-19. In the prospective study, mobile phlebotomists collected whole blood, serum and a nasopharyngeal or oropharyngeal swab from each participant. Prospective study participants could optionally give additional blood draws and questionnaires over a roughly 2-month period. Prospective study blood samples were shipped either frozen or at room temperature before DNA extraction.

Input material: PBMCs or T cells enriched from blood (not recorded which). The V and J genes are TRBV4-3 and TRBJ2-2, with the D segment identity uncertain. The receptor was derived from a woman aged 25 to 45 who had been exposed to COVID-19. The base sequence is TGCGCCAGCAGCCGAACGGCCGGGGAGCTGTTTTTT. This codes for CASSRTAGELFF.